This TCR beta chain was sequenced during a study of T cells after yellow fever vaccination. Germline loops: CDR1 DFQATT, CDR2 SNEGSKA (reference sequence). The CDR3 loop spans 17 amino acids. Trimming removed 0 bases from V and 8 bases from J, with 25 bases in between. At least ten counts were recorded for this clonotype. In TCRdb, the 5' RACE reads were re-called with MiXCR into one record per CDR3 protein. The sample has 200,000 to 250,000 distinct CDR3 sequences, approximately 3% seen once. The clonotype originates from a man between 18 and 29 years old who received the YFV17D yellow fever vaccine. Material: CD4+ T cells sorted from PBMCs, obtained 10 days after the yellow fever booster vaccination. The V and J genes are TRBV20-1 and TRBJ1-2; possibly TRBD1 for D (5 bases). The CDR3 bases are TGCAGTGCTAGAGATGGGGGACTGCCGTCAGCTCTCTCCGGCTACACCTTC. Its protein product is CSARDGGLPSALSGYTF.